The 22 T cell receptor beta chains below come from one sample, sequenced in a study of shared clonotypes between healthy human individuals. TCRdb's copy holds only in-frame clones and misses some; the assay was immunoSEQ multiplex PCR. The data show approximately 1.1 million clones, 78% seen once. The sequenced sample consisted of memory CD4+ T cells from PBMCs. The sample's subset: CD45RA-negative fraction. These receptors were obtained from a young man in good health. Some clones in this sample may be carry-over from other donors' samples.

This chain joins TRBV28 and TRBJ1-4, with 8 bases that match TRBD1. There are 16 residues in the CDR3. Germline CDR1 is MDHEN and CDR2 is SYDVKM. V lost 6 bases and J lost 7; bases outside the gene matches: 13. In DNA, the CDR3 is TGTGCCAGCAGCACCAATAGACAGGGGCCAATTGAAAAACTGTTTTTT. Encoded protein: CASSTNRQGPIEKLFF.

V is TRBV4-2 and J is TRBJ2-3; a possible D gene is TRBD1 (6 bases). Looked up from germline, CDR1 is LGHNA and CDR2 is YNFKEQ. Trimming stripped 8 bases from V and 5 bases from J, with 11 bases between. The CDR3 runs to 12 residues. CDR3 coding DNA: TGTGCCAGCGGATACAGGGAAGATACGCAGTATTTT. This codes for CASGYREDTQYF.

J is TRBJ2-1 and V is TRBV7-2; 10 nucleotides line up with TRBD2. Germline lookup yields CDR1 SGHTA and CDR2 FQGNSA. V trimming: 5 bases; J trimming: 2 bases; junction bases outside the gene matches: 3. This CDR3 spans 15 amino acids. Here the CDR3 reads CASSATSGTYNEQFF. CDR3 bases: TGTGCCAGCAGCGCCACTAGCGGGACCTACAATGAGCAGTTCTTC.

This clone was detected a few times. J is TRBJ1-2 and V is TRBV6-1; D perhaps matches TRBD1 (5 bases). The germline CDR1 and CDR2 sequences are MNHNS and SASEGT. There are 13 residues in the CDR3. V lost 8 bases and J lost 8, with 18 bases in between. CDR3 sequence (DNA): TGTGCCAGCTCATTGGCAGGGTTTGGCGGCTACACCTTC. Translating gives CASSLAGFGGYTF.

V usage is TRBV4-1 and J usage is TRBJ2-1; 8 bases are shared with TRBD2. The CDR3 consists of 18 residues. Germline CDR1 MGHRA, CDR2 YSYEKL. V dropped 4 bases and J dropped 2; count of bases not matched to a gene: 13. The CDR3 region is CASSRISVAGKTYNEQFF. The CDR3 DNA is TGCGCCAGCAGCCGAATTAGTGTAGCGGGAAAGACCTACAATGAGCAGTTCTTC.

The chain links TRBV29-1 to TRBJ2-7; 9 bases agree with TRBD1. The CDR3 spans 14 residues. Germline-derived CDR1 and CDR2 are SQVTM and ANQGSEA. V was clipped by 6 bases and J by 3 bases; unmatched bases: 9. In DNA form, the CDR3 reads TGCAGCGTCTCCCTGGTGGACAGGGGCTACGAGCAGTACTTC. This gives the protein CSVSLVDRGYEQYF.

The chain employs TRBV6-6 and TRBJ2-7, with D maybe TRBD1 (6 bases). Germline values: CDR1 MNHNY, CDR2 SVGAGI (reference sequence). The CDR3 loop spans 15 amino acids. V lost 7 bases and J lost 0, with 16 bases in between. The CDR3 sequence is CASNPGDPSSYEQYF. CDR3 nucleotides: TGTGCCAGCAACCCAGGGGACCCAAGCTCCTACGAGCAGTACTTC.

The chain uses TRBV7-9 and TRBJ2-3; maybe TRBD2 (5 bases). Per germline, CDR1 SEHNR and CDR2 FQNEAQ (reference sequence). CDR3 length: 14 residues. V was pared by 6 bases and J by 5 bases, with 15 bases between. The CDR3 sequence: CASSPRGSLDTQYF. The CDR3 DNA reads as TGTGCCAGCAGTCCTCGCGGGTCGTTAGATACGCAGTATTTT.

The chain carries TRBV5-1 and TRBJ2-2; TRBD2 matches 11 bases. V lost 6 bases, J lost 8 bases, and 3 bases stayed unmatched. The germline CDR1 and CDR2 sequences are SGHRS and YFSETQ. This CDR3 has 13 residues. This CDR3 reads CASTLAGDGELFF. CDR3 sequence (DNA): TGCGCCAGCACACTAGCGGGAGATGGGGAGCTGTTTTTT.

The chain combines TRBV18 with TRBJ2-3, with 12 bases identical to TRBD2. This CDR3 region has 14 residues. The V and J ends lost 6 bases and 6 bases, in that order; junction bases with no gene match: 4. Per the germline V gene, CDR1 is KGHSH and CDR2 is LQKENI. Written as DNA, the CDR3 is TGTGCCAGCTCCCTAGCGGGAGGGCCGGATACGCAGTATTTT. Amino acid sequence: CASSLAGGPDTQYF.

The chain links TRBV10-2 to TRBJ2-7; D remains unclear. This CDR3 is built from 13 residues. The V end was cut by 11 bases, the J end by 5 bases, with 19 bases between. Germline CDR1 is WSHSY and CDR2 is SAAADI. The chain's CDR3 is CASKTGPFNEQYF. CDR3 coding DNA: TGCGCCTCTAAGACTGGTCCGTTCAACGAGCAGTACTTC.

This rearrangement joins TRBV7-2 to TRBJ2-5, with 8 bases lining up with TRBD1. V shed 6 bases and J 5 bases; nucleotides not matched to a gene: 14. Germline CDR1 is SGHTA and CDR2 is FQGNSA. CDR3 length: 16 amino acids. The CDR3 bases are TGTGCCAGCAGGTATACCGGGACAGGACGTGGGGAGACCCAGTACTTC. Its protein is CASRYTGTGRGETQYF.

This chain uses TRBV28 with TRBJ1-2; 9 bases match TRBD1. J lost 1 base, V lost 6 bases, and 6 bases had no gene match. CDR1 MDHEN and CDR2 SYDVKM come from the germline V gene. This CDR3 comprises 15 residues. CDR3: CASSRGTGSNYGYTF. CDR3 nucleotide sequence: TGTGCCAGCAGCCGCGGGACAGGGAGTAACTATGGCTACACCTTC.

The J gene is TRBJ2-5, the V gene TRBV30; D possibly matches TRBD1 or TRBD2 (5 bases each). The CDR3 sequence is 15 residues long. V gave up 0 bases and J gave up 2 bases, with 13 bases separating them. The germline V gene has CDR1 GTSNPN and CDR2 SVGIG (reference sequence). The CDR3 protein is CAWSVNRGPQETQYF. Here the CDR3 DNA reads TGTGCCTGGAGTGTCAATCGGGGACCTCAAGAGACCCAGTACTTC.

This clone appeared a single time. V and J are TRBV7-6 and TRBJ2-1, with D tentatively TRBD1 or TRBD2 (6 bases each). This CDR3 is 14 amino acids long. Germline CDR1 and CDR2: SGHVS and FNYEAQ. The V gene lost 7 bases and the J gene lost 9 bases, with 19 bases spanning the gap. CDR3 nucleotides: TGTGCCAGCAACTCAAACTGGGGGGCCAGTGAGCAGTTCTTC. Translating it yields CASNSNWGASEQFF.

The J gene is TRBJ1-3, the V gene TRBV5-1; the match to TRBD1 covers 7 bases. Germline values: CDR1 SGHRS, CDR2 YFSETQ. The CDR3 spans 14 residues. With V trimmed by 7 bases and J by 0 bases, 4 bases remained unmatched. CDR3 nucleotides: TGCGCCAGCGGGTGGGACAGCTCTGGAAACACCATATATTTT. Residues: CASGWDSSGNTIYF.

Worth noting for this clone: Distinct nucleotide sequences in the sample also encode this CDR3. The chain recombines TRBV4-3 with TRBJ2-7; D not certain. This CDR3 contains 14 residues. Germline V CDR1 and CDR2: LGHNA, YSLEER. V was trimmed by 0 bases and J by 1 base, leaving 7 bases between them. CDR3 region: CASSQDFSSYEQYF. DNA for the CDR3: TGCGCCAGCAGCCAAGATTTTTCTTCCTACGAGCAGTACTTC.

The chain combines TRBV7-2 with TRBJ1-1; 7 nucleotides align to TRBD1. Germline values: CDR1 SGHTA, CDR2 FQGNSA. Trimming took 5 bases from V and 6 from J; bases not matched to a gene: 9. The CDR3 runs to 14 residues. The CDR3 here is CASSRGGGSSEAFF. CDR3 DNA sequence: TGTGCCAGCAGCCGAGGAGGGGGCAGTTCTGAAGCTTTCTTT.

The chain employs TRBV11-3 and TRBJ1-1; D uncertain. Trimming stripped 5 bases from V and 5 bases from J, with 12 bases between. CDR3 size: 13 residues. Germline values: CDR1 SGHNT, CDR2 YENEEA. The CDR3: CASSPLAGTEAFF. The CDR3 nucleotides read TGTGCCAGCAGCCCACTGGCCGGGACTGAAGCTTTCTTT.

The CDR3, as DNA: TGCGCCAGCAGCCAACTGAGACTAGCGGGAGGCAGCTCCTACAATGAGCAGTTCTTC. This translates into CASSQLRLAGGSSYNEQFF. This rearrangement joins TRBV4-1 to TRBJ2-1; 13 bases align to TRBD2. The CDR3 runs 19 residues. V lost 2 bases and J lost 0; bases outside the gene matches: 7. In germline, CDR1 is MGHRA, CDR2 YSYEKL.

This clone was seen a handful of times. The sample holds other DNA sequences that translate to the same CDR3. The chain links TRBV18 to TRBJ1-5, with a tentative D call TRBD1 (6 bases). Trimming took off 1 base at V and 1 base at J, with 8 bases between the two ends. CDR3 length: 15 residues. CDR1 KGHSH and CDR2 LQKENI come from the germline V gene. As DNA, the CDR3 is TGTGCCAGCTCACCACTCCAGGGGAGCAATCAGCCCCAGCATTTT. This codes for CASSPLQGSNQPQHF.

Concerning this clone: This sample also contains other DNA sequences that code for the same CDR3. This chain uses TRBV5-1 with TRBJ2-1, with 8 bases identical to TRBD1. Germline V gene data show CDR1 as SGHRS and CDR2 as YFSETQ. The length of the CDR3 is 14 residues. Trimming took 1 base from V and 4 from J; bases not matched to a gene: 1. The CDR3 is CASSLTGGYNEQFF. The CDR3 DNA sequence: TGCGCCAGCAGCTTGACAGGGGGGTACAATGAGCAGTTCTTC. Together with reference TRBV5-1 and TRBJ2-1, the CDR3 gives the full variable domain: KAGVTQTPRYLIKTRGQQVTLSCSPISGHRSVSWYQQTPGQGLQFLFEYFSETQRNKGNFPGRFSGRQFSNSRSEMNVSTLELGDSALYLCASSLTGGYNEQFFGPGTRLTVL.